This entry describes one T cell receptor (beta chain). No antigen is known for it. What was sequenced were expressed TCRB transcripts, since all of the isolated RNA had been reverse transcribed. Generated by immunoSEQ multiplex PCR, the TCRdb table keeps only in-frame clones and is missing some. Among under 850,000 clones listed, about an eighth were seen once. These data are taken from a study of beta chain features in type 1 diabetes. Broader study findings: Among all four CD4+ subsets, Type 1 diabetes patients had TCRB CDR3s that were moderately but significantly shorter.

The TCR sequence derives from a man between 18 and 35 years old with type 1 diabetes. Sequencing was performed on naive CD4+ T cells from blood.

This CDR3 reads CASSSFGGGGYTF. The CDR3, as DNA: TGCGCCAGCAGCTCCTTTGGCGGGGGTGGCTACACCTTC. The chain uses TRBV5-1 and TRBJ1-2, with D possibly matching TRBD1 (5 bases). This CDR3 spans 13 amino acids. Germline CDR1 is SGHRS and CDR2 is YFSETQ. V was pared by 3 bases and J by 7 bases, with 13 bases between.